The 14 T cell receptor beta chains below all came from one sample that was sequenced in a study of T cells after yellow fever vaccination. TCRdb recomputed calls from the 5' RACE reads with MiXCR, one row per CDR3 protein. The table includes some 63,000 distinct CDR3 sequences, approximately 7% detected once. Sequenced here: CD8+ T cells sorted from PBMCs, sampled 15 days after the yellow fever booster vaccination. The origin of the receptors is a man aged 30-40 years who received the YFV17D yellow fever vaccine.

This clonotype was recorded many times. This chain connects TRBV20-1 to TRBJ1-2; the D is unclear. V was pared by 8 bases and J by 3 bases, with 4 bases between. Per the germline V gene, CDR1 is DFQATT and CDR2 is SNEGSKA (reference sequence). The CDR3 runs to 9 residues. CDR3 DNA sequence: TGCAGTCCGGACTATGGCTACACCTTC. Its translation: CSPDYGYTF.

The V gene is TRBV19, the J gene TRBJ2-1; D is tentatively TRBD1 or TRBD2 (5 bases each). The germline CDR1 and CDR2 sequences are LNHDA and SQIVND (reference sequence). The CDR3 length is 19 residues. Trimming took off 2 bases at V and 0 bases at J, with 20 bases between the two ends. The CDR3 bases are TGTGCCAGTAGTATATATGGGGCACTCAGCGGTAGCTCCTACAATGAGCAGTTCTTC. Amino acid sequence: CASSIYGALSGSSYNEQFF.

This clonotype was seen at least ten times. V gene TRBV27 combines with J gene TRBJ2-7; the D gene could be TRBD1 or TRBD2 (5 bases each). V was clipped by 10 bases and J by 6 bases, with 19 bases between them. The germline CDR1 and CDR2 sequences are MNHEY and SMNVEV (reference sequence). This CDR3 contains 13 residues. CDR3 bases: TGTGCCACCTCCGAGACCGTGGGGGTCGAGCAGTACTTC. This gives the protein CATSETVGVEQYF.

This chain uses TRBV3-1 with TRBJ1-2; D gene ambiguous. The CDR3 runs 13 residues. V was trimmed by 3 bases and J by 1 base, leaving 6 bases between them. Germline CDR1 reads LGHDT; CDR2 reads YNNKEL (reference sequence). CDR3 in DNA: TGTGCCAGCAGCCAGACAATTAACTATGGCTACACCTTC. Encoded protein: CASSQTINYGYTF.

This clonotype was observed many times. The genes are TRBV7-9 and TRBJ2-5, with 9 bases that match TRBD1. Germline V gene lookup returns CDR1 SEHNR and CDR2 FQNEAQ (reference sequence). The J segment lost 2 bases and the V segment lost 5 bases, leaving 6 bases of the junction unmatched. The CDR3 spans 15 residues. CDR3 residues: CASSHGTGTQETQYF. The CDR3 nucleotides read TGTGCCAGCAGCCATGGGACAGGGACACAAGAGACCCAGTACTTC.

This clonotype was seen at least ten times. The chain carries TRBV7-8 and TRBJ2-1, with 7 bases fitting TRBD2. After removal of 5 bases from V and 6 bases from J, the junction contained 13 bases not matched to a gene. CDR3 length: 16 amino acids. Germline lookup yields CDR1 SGHVS and CDR2 FQNEAQ. Here the CDR3 reads CASSPVVLAASNEQFF. In DNA form, the CDR3 reads TGTGCCAGCAGCCCCGTCGTGCTAGCGGCGTCCAATGAGCAGTTCTTC.

V gene TRBV13 combines with J gene TRBJ2-1; no reliable D call. V was cut by 4 bases and J by 6 bases, with 16 bases left in between. Germline lookup yields CDR1 PRHDT and CDR2 FYEKMQ (reference sequence). CDR3 length: 15 residues. CDR3 region: CASSSTGGYSNEQFF. The DNA for the CDR3 is TGTGCCAGCAGCTCCACCGGCGGTTATTCCAATGAGCAGTTCTTC. Drawing the rest from reference TRBV13 and TRBJ2-1, the complete variable domain is AAGVIQSPRHLIKEKRETATLKCYPIPRHDTVYWYQQGPGQDPQFLISFYEKMQSDKGSIPDRFSAQQFSDYHSELNMSSLELGDSALYFCASSSTGGYSNEQFFGPGTRLTVL.

This clonotype was observed many times. V is TRBV6-5 and J is TRBJ2-7, with D possibly matching TRBD2 (5 bases). Germline loops: CDR1 MNHEY, CDR2 SVGAGI. The CDR3 totals 14 residues. The V gene lost 0 bases and the J gene lost 6 bases, with 12 bases spanning the gap. The CDR3 is CASSYSFEGPEQYF. The CDR3 bases are TGTGCCAGCAGTTACTCGTTCGAGGGTCCCGAGCAGTACTTC.

Many counts were recorded for this clonotype. The rearrangement uses TRBV19 and TRBJ2-1; D possibly corresponds to TRBD1 (6 bases). The ends were cut back, 5 bases at V and 3 bases at J, with 14 bases in the middle. CDR3 length: 15 amino acids. Germline V gene lookup returns CDR1 LNHDA and CDR2 SQIVND (reference sequence). Here the CDR3 DNA reads TGTGCCAGTAGTCTAAGGGGGTCCTTCTACAATGAGCAGTTCTTC. This codes for CASSLRGSFYNEQFF. The complete variable domain, with remaining parts taken from reference TRBV19 and TRBJ2-1, reads DGGITQSPKYLFRKEGQNVTLSCEQNLNHDAMYWYRQDPGQGLRLIYYSQIVNDFQKGDIAEGYSVSREKKESFPLTVTSAQKNPTAFYLCASSLRGSFYNEQFFGPGTRLTVL.

This clonotype was seen repeatedly, ten times or more. CDR3 sequence: CASSVRDRALREEQFF. For the CDR3, the DNA is TGTGCCAGCAGCGTACGGGACAGGGCTCTGAGGGAAGAGCAGTTCTTC. The chain is built from TRBV7-9 and TRBJ2-1; 9 positions match TRBD1. Unmatched junction bases numbered 15, after V lost 5 bases and J lost 10 bases. The germline CDR1 and CDR2 sequences are SEHNR and FQNEAQ (reference sequence). This CDR3 contains 16 residues.

There are many counts of this clonotype. V and J are TRBV20-1 and TRBJ2-7; 7 bases fit TRBD2. The CDR3 runs 14 residues. V lost 6 bases, J lost 3 bases, and 11 bases stayed unmatched. CDR1 and CDR2 from the germline V gene are DFQATT and SNEGSKA (reference sequence). The CDR3 sequence is CSASGTTTNYEQYF. CDR3 sequence (DNA): TGCAGTGCCTCCGGGACTACGACCAACTACGAGCAGTACTTC.

Details on this clonotype: With a much larger clone just one base away, this may be a read error. This chain joins TRBV5-5 and TRBJ2-1; D gene ambiguous. The CDR3 is made up of 13 amino acids. Looked up from germline, CDR1 is SGHKS and CDR2 is YYEKEE (reference sequence). Trimming left V 7 bases short and J 9 bases short, with 17 bases between. CDR3 region: CASGSWQGLEQFF. Written as DNA, the CDR3 is TGTGCCAGCGGCTCATGGCAAGGGCTTGAGCAGTTCTTC.

This sequence joins TRBV6-5 and TRBJ1-1; unclear D gene. The germline V and J ends were trimmed by 2 bases and 3 bases, with 10 bases remaining between them. Per germline, CDR1 MNHEY and CDR2 SVGAGI. CDR3 length: 14 residues. Here the CDR3 reads CASSYGLGDTEAFF. The CDR3 region has the DNA TGTGCCAGCAGTTACGGGCTAGGTGACACTGAAGCTTTCTTT.

This clonotype was counted at least ten times. This chain links TRBV20-1 with TRBJ2-1; D gene unclear. The CDR3 loop spans 15 amino acids. Trimming took off 3 bases at V and 8 bases at J, with 20 bases between the two ends. Germline V gives CDR1 DFQATT, CDR2 SNEGSKA (reference sequence). CDR3 coding DNA: TGCAGTGCTAGTACGACAATTGGTGGTCTCGATGAGCAGTTCTTC. It yields the protein CSASTTIGGLDEQFF.